Each of the 21 T cell receptor beta chains below was sequenced from the same sample in a study of T-cell memory formation after mild COVID-19. TCRdb analysed the 5' RACE reads with MiXCR anew, one entry per CDR3 protein. The repertoire includes 200,000 to 250,000 distinct CDR3 sequences, 8% to 10% of them detected once, and around a fifth sits in the top ten. The sequencing sample was made of PBMCs or a T cell subset sorted from them (not recorded which). The receptors shown here come from a man aged 18 to 30 who had mild COVID-19 (a few samples of this study predate the infection). Cell type and time point are not known.

This clonotype has just a few counts. The chain recombines TRBV11-2 with TRBJ2-1; no firm D call. This CDR3 has 14 amino acids. Trimming removed 4 bases from V and 9 bases from J, with 16 bases in between. Germline values: CDR1 SGHAT, CDR2 FQNNGV. The CDR3: CASSSPSGFAEQFF. CDR3 in DNA: TGTGCCAGCAGCTCCCCGTCAGGATTCGCTGAGCAGTTCTTC.

CDR3 nucleotides: TGTGCCAGCAGCTTAGAGTTTCGGCGGGTTCGCGAGACCCAGTACTTC. This sequence encodes CASSLEFRRVRETQYF. The V and J genes are TRBV11-2 and TRBJ2-5; TRBD2 is a possible D gene (5 bases). Germline assignment: CDR1 SGHAT and CDR2 FQNNGV. The CDR3 sequence is 16 residues long. V was pared by 0 bases and J by 5 bases, with 16 bases between.

This chain joins TRBV4-3 and TRBJ1-3; TRBD1 matches 7 bases. This CDR3 contains 18 residues. J was trimmed by 1 base and V by 3 bases; bases with no gene match: 12. Germline loops: CDR1 LGHNA, CDR2 YSLEER. The CDR3 reads CASSHDRDSVQSGNTIYF. CDR3 bases: TGCGCCAGCAGCCACGACCGGGACAGCGTCCAATCTGGAAACACCATATATTTT.

The chain recombines TRBV2 with TRBJ2-3; TRBD2 matches at 8 bases. The CDR3 is made up of 15 amino acids. Germline trimming cut 3 bases from V and 2 bases from J; bases unmatched to any gene: 4. CDR1 and CDR2 (germline): SNHLY, FYNNEI. CDR3 DNA: TGTGCCAGCAGTGATGAGCGGGGGACCACAGATACGCAGTATTTT. Its translation is CASSDERGTTDTQYF.

This clonotype was seen a handful of times. The chain links TRBV7-2 to TRBJ2-5; D remains unclear. Germline lookup yields CDR1 SGHTA and CDR2 FQGNSA. CDR3 length equals 14 residues. V lost 1 base, J lost 5 bases, and 11 bases lay in between. CDR3 region: CASSLVGSGETQYF. The CDR3, as DNA: TGTGCCAGCAGCTTAGTGGGTTCCGGGGAGACCCAGTACTTC.

This clonotype appeared many times. The rearrangement uses TRBV12-3 or TRBV12-4 and TRBJ2-1; 16 bases match TRBD2. CDR3 length equals 17 residues. V shed 9 bases, J shed 6 bases, and the junction held 11 bases outside the gene matches. CDR3 DNA: TGTGCCAGTCTGCCGGGACTAGCGGGGGGGGTAGGCAATGAGCAGTTCTTC. Its translation: CASLPGLAGGVGNEQFF.

The chain carries TRBV9 and TRBJ2-5, with D perhaps TRBD2 (7 bases). CDR1 and CDR2 (germline): SGDLS, YYNGEE. V lost 0 bases and J lost 5, with 14 bases in between. This CDR3 spans 15 amino acids. The CDR3 is CASSVVGGGTETQYF. In nucleotides, the CDR3 is TGTGCCAGCAGCGTAGTCGGCGGGGGCACGGAGACCCAGTACTTC.

The genes are TRBV3-1 and TRBJ2-1, with a weak D call TRBD1 (5 bases). Trimming removed 8 bases from V and 9 bases from J, with 20 bases in between. This CDR3 has 14 amino acids. Looked up from germline, CDR1 is LGHDT and CDR2 is YNNKEL (reference sequence). This chain's CDR3 is CASDRAGIGGEQFF. CDR3 nucleotides: TGTGCCAGCGACCGGGCAGGGATCGGCGGTGAGCAGTTCTTC.

In this sample, this clonotype turned up a few times. The rearrangement uses TRBV7-8 and TRBJ1-2; possible D gene TRBD1, 5 bases. Germline CDR1 reads SGHVS; CDR2 reads FQNEAQ. CDR3 length equals 14 residues. Deletions cut 1 base from V and 8 bases from J, with 14 bases between. The CDR3 region has the DNA TGTGCCAGCAGCTTAGATTACACGGGGGTCGGCTACACCTTC. This sequence encodes CASSLDYTGVGYTF. Full variable domain (remainder filled in from reference TRBV7-8 and TRBJ1-2): GAGVSQSPRYKVAKRGQDVALRCDPISGHVSLFWYQQALGQGPEFLTYFQNEAQLDKSGLPSDRFFAERPEGSVSTLKIQRTQQEDSAVYLCASSLDYTGVGYTFGSGTRLTVV.

The table lists this clonotype with a few counts. This chain links TRBV5-6 with TRBJ2-5, with unresolved D. The germline CDR1 and CDR2 sequences are SGHDT and YYEEEE. The CDR3 contains 11 residues. V gave up 3 bases and J gave up 4 bases, with 4 bases separating them. The CDR3 region has the DNA TGTGCCAGCAGCTATCGAGAGACCCAGTACTTC. Its translation: CASSYRETQYF.

This clonotype was detected a few times. The gene calls are TRBV7-2 and TRBJ2-3; 7 bases align to TRBD2. In germline, CDR1 is SGHTA, CDR2 FQGNSA. The CDR3 has 15 residues. With V trimmed by 10 bases and J by 3 bases, 13 bases remained unmatched. The CDR3 region has the DNA TGTGCCACCCCTCCGGCGGGGGAAAGGACAGATACGCAGTATTTT. This encodes CATPPAGERTDTQYF.

The table lists this clonotype with a few counts. The chain employs TRBV5-1 and TRBJ1-1; weak D call: TRBD1 (6 bases). Germline values: CDR1 SGHRS, CDR2 YFSETQ. Trimming cost V 0 bases and J 5 bases, with 17 bases left between them. This CDR3 is 16 amino acids long. The CDR3 nucleotides are TGCGCCAGCAGCTTGGCCTTCAGGGGACGGGGGACTGAAGCTTTCTTT. This gives the protein CASSLAFRGRGTEAFF.

The chain joins TRBV7-2 to TRBJ2-4; 7 bases align to TRBD2. Germline V gene data show CDR1 as SGHTA and CDR2 as FQGNSA. The CDR3 runs to 16 residues. Trimming took 1 base from V and 5 from J; bases not matched to a gene: 8. CDR3 DNA sequence: TGTGCCAGCAGCTTAGAGCCGGGGGGTAGCCAAAACATTCAGTACTTC. As protein: CASSLEPGGSQNIQYF.

This clonotype occurred a few times. The V call is TRBV15, the J call TRBJ1-5; D is ambiguous. The ends were cut back, 0 bases at V and 7 bases at J, with 13 bases in the middle. This CDR3 comprises 15 residues. Germline V gene sequence: CDR1 LNHNV, CDR2 YYDKDF (reference sequence). The DNA for the CDR3 is TGTGCCACCAGCAGAGATCGCGTCCCTGGGCAGCCCCAGCATTTT. It encodes CATSRDRVPGQPQHF.

This clonotype has a handful of counts. J is TRBJ2-7 and V is TRBV5-6, with D perhaps matching TRBD1 (6 bases). Trimming removed 0 bases at V and 4 bases at J, with 23 bases between. The CDR3 is made up of 18 amino acids. Per germline, CDR1 SGHDT and CDR2 YYEEEE. The CDR3 spells CASSLEGTLERGSYEQYV. The CDR3 region has the DNA TGTGCCAGCAGCTTGGAAGGGACACTCGAAAGGGGGAGTTACGAGCAGTACGTC.

The CDR3, as DNA: TGTGCCAGCAGCCTAGGGACTGACTGGCCTGGGGCCAACGTCCTGACTTTC. Translating gives CASSLGTDWPGANVLTF. The chain has TRBV28 and TRBJ2-6; D is perhaps TRBD2 (6 bases). The CDR3 has 17 residues. Germline V gene lookup returns CDR1 MDHEN and CDR2 SYDVKM. The V and J ends lost 6 bases and 2 bases respectively, with 17 bases between them.

The chain employs TRBV27 and TRBJ1-5; D is perhaps TRBD1 (6 bases). Trimming cost V 5 bases and J 6 bases, with 14 bases left between them. This CDR3 has 14 residues. Germline V gene lookup returns CDR1 MNHEY and CDR2 SMNVEV (reference sequence). The CDR3 DNA reads as TGTGCCAGCAGTCCGGACAGTTTGGTTCAGCCCCAGCATTTT. This encodes CASSPDSLVQPQHF.

This clonotype occurred a few times. The chain carries TRBV29-1 and TRBJ1-4, with D tentatively TRBD1 (6 bases). The CDR3 length is 14 residues. V was trimmed by 7 bases and J by 4 bases, leaving 16 bases between them. Germline V gene data show CDR1 as SQVTM and CDR2 as ANQGSEA. The CDR3 spells CSASWTDLNEKLFF. For the CDR3, the DNA is TGCAGCGCCTCTTGGACAGACCTTAATGAAAAACTGTTTTTT.

The rearrangement uses TRBV6-5 and TRBJ2-7; D unresolved. The CDR3 is made up of 14 amino acids. From germline, CDR1 is MNHEY and CDR2 SVGAGI. Trimming stripped 2 bases from V and 0 bases from J, with 8 bases between. CDR3 nucleotide sequence: TGTGCCAGCAGTTACGGGATACCCTCCTACGAGCAGTACTTC. This codes for CASSYGIPSYEQYF.

The chain recombines TRBV6-5 with TRBJ1-1; no clear D. The CDR3 runs 11 residues. The V gene lost 6 bases and the J gene lost 8 bases, with 10 bases spanning the gap. In germline, CDR1 is MNHEY, CDR2 SVGAGI. CDR3 region: CASSTASEAFF. CDR3 in DNA: TGTGCCAGCAGCACCGCCTCCGAAGCTTTCTTT.

This clonotype has a count of ten or more. This chain connects TRBV5-6 to TRBJ2-5, with TRBD1 identical over 7 bases. The CDR3 contains 15 residues. With 4 bases clipped from V and 4 bases from J, the junction kept 10 bases outside the gene matches. Germline CDR1 SGHDT, CDR2 YYEEEE. This CDR3 reads CASSAETGSGETQYF. The CDR3 DNA is TGTGCCAGCAGCGCCGAGACAGGGAGTGGAGAGACCCAGTACTTC.